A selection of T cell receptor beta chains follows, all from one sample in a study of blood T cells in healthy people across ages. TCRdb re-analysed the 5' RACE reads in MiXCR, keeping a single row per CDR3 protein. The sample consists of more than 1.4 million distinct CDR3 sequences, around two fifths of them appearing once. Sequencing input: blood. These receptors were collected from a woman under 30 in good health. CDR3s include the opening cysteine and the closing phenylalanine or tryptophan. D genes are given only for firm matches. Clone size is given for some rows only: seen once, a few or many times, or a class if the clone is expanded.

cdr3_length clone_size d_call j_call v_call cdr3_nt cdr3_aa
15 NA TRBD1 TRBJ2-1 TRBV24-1 TGTGCCACCAGTGATGGCCAGACAGGGGTCAATGAGCAGTTCTTC CATSDGQTGVNEQFF
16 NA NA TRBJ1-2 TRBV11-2 TGTGCCAGCAGCATCGGATATATTGGATCCAACTATGGCTACACCTTC CASSIGYIGSNYGYTF
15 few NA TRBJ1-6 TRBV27 TGTGCCAGCAGTTCTCCGGGACGGGTAAACTCACCCCTCCACTTT CASSSPGRVNSPLHF
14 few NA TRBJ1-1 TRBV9 TGTGCCAGCAGCGTAGATGGATGGAACACTGAAGCTTTCTTT CASSVDGWNTEAFF
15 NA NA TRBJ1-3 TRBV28 TGTGCCAGCAGACTCGGGGCAGGCTCTGGAAACACCATATATTTT CASRLGAGSGNTIYF
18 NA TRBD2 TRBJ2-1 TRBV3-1 TGTGCCAGCAGCCAGTGGACTAGCGGGGGGGCAGGTAGAAATGAGCAGTTCTTC CASSQWTSGGAGRNEQFF
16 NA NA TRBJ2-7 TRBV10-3 TGTGCCATCAGTAAATCTCGACGAGCGGGCACATACGAGCAGTACTTC CAISKSRRAGTYEQYF
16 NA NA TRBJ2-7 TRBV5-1 TGCGCCAGCAGCGCCGGCAGGGAATCAAGAGTCTACGAGCAGTACTTC CASSAGRESRVYEQYF
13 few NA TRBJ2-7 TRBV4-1 TGCGCCAGCAGCCAGCTAGTGGCCAATGAGCAGTACTTC CASSQLVANEQYF
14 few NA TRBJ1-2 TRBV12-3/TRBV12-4 TGTGCCAGCAGTTTAGAGGAGGGTAATTATGGCTACACCTTC CASSLEEGNYGYTF
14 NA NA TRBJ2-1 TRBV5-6 TGTGCCGGCAGCTTGGTGGCTCGTTGGAATGAGCAGTTCTTC CAGSLVARWNEQFF
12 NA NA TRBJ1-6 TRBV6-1 TGTGCCAGCATGGACCCTAATTCACCCCTCCACTTT CASMDPNSPLHF
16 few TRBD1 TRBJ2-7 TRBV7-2 TGTGCCAGCCAAGGAGGGAGGACAGGGGGATACTACGAGCAGTACTTC CASQGGRTGGYYEQYF
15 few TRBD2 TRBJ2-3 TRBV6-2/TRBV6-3 TGTGCCAGCAGTTGGGGACTAGCAGACACAGATACGCAGTATTTT CASSWGLADTDTQYF
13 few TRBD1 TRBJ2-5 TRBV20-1 TGCAGTGCCGGCCGGGACAGCCAAGAGACCCAGTACTTC CSAGRDSQETQYF
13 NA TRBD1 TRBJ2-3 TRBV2 TGTGCCAGCAGTCTACAGGGGAAAGATACGCAGTATTTT CASSLQGKDTQYF
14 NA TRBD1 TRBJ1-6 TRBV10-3 TGTGCCATCAGTCCAGCCGACAGGGGATCACCCCTCCACTTT CAISPADRGSPLHF
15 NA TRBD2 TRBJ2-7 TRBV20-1 TGCAGTGCTAGAGACCTAGCGGGGAGCTCCTACGAGCAGTACTTC CSARDLAGSSYEQYF
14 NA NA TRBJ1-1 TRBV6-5 TGTGCCAGCAGTTATGGCGCTGCGGACACTGAAGCTTTCTTT CASSYGAADTEAFF
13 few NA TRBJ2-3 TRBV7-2 TGTGCCAGCAGCGCTTGGGCTGGGGATACGCAGTATTTT CASSAWAGDTQYF
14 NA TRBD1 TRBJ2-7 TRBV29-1 TGCAGCGTTGGGGGGGGACAGGGCTCCAACGAGCAGTACTTC CSVGGGQGSNEQYF
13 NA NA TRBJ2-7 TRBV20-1 TGCAGTGCTAGTCTCGCAGGGAAAGAAGAGCAGTACTTC CSASLAGKEEQYF
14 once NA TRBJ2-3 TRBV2 TGTGCCAGCAGCCGTCAGGTTATAACAGATACGCAGTATTTT CASSRQVITDTQYF
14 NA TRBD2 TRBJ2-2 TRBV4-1 TGCGCCAGCCCCCGACTAGCCCTCACCGGGGAGCTGTTTTTT CASPRLALTGELFF
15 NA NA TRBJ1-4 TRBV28 TGTGCCAGCAGCCAAGCAAGGGGGAAGAATGAAAAACTGTTTTTT CASSQARGKNEKLFF
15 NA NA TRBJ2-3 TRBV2 TGTGCCAGCAGTGTATCCGCTGCTAGCACAGATACGCGGTATTTT CASSVSAASTDTRYF
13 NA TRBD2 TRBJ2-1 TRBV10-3 TGTGCCATCAGAAGACTAGCCGGGAATGAGCAGTTCTTC CAIRRLAGNEQFF
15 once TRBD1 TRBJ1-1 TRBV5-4 TGTGCCAGCAGCCGGCGGGACAGTATGAACACTGAAGCTTTCTTT CASSRRDSMNTEAFF
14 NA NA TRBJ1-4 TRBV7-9 TGTGCCAGCAGCTTTCGGGCCAATAATGAAAAACTGTTTTTT CASSFRANNEKLFF
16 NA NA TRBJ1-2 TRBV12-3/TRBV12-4 TGTGCCAGCAGGGGGGGGTCCGCTCTGCGAGGCTATGGCTACACCTTC CASRGGSALRGYGYTF
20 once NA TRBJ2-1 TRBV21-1 TGTGCCAGCAGCAAAGAGCGACAGGGGGAGACCGACCCCTCCTACAATGAGCAGTTCTTC CASSKERQGETDPSYNEQFF
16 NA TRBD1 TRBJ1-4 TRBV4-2 TGTGCCAGCAGCCAAGACAGGACAGGGAGTAATGAAAAACTGTTTTTT CASSQDRTGSNEKLFF
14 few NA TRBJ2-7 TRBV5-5 TGTGCCAGCAGCCGGACAATTGACAGCTACGAGCAGTACTTC CASSRTIDSYEQYF
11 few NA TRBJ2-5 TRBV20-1 TGCAGTGCTAGCATTATAGAGACCCAGTACTTC CSASIIETQYF
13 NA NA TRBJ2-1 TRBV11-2 TGTGCCAGCAGCGTAAGTCTTCCCAATGAGCAGTTCTTC CASSVSLPNEQFF
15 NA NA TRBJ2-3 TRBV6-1 TGTGCCAGCAGCGCATGGGGGGCCGGGACAGATACGCAGTATTTT CASSAWGAGTDTQYF
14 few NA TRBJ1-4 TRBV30 TGTGCCTGGACCCAGGACAGCGCTTTTGAAAAACTGTTTTTT CAWTQDSAFEKLFF
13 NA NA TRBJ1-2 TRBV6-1 TGTGCCAGCACTTCAGGACTGGCGCGTGTCTACACCTTC CASTSGLARVYTF
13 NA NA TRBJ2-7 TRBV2 TGTGCCAGCATTCTCGGGGGAAGGTATGAGCAGTACTTC CASILGGRYEQYF
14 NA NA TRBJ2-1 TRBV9 TGTGCCAGCAGCGCCTCCGGGACCAACAATGAGCAGTTCTTC CASSASGTNNEQFF
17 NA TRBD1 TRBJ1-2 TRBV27 TGTGCCAGCAGTTTATCATCCGGGACAGGGGGGAACTATGACTACACCTTC CASSLSSGTGGNYDYTF
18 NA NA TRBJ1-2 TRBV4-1 TGCGCCAGCAGCCAAGTTACAGGACGGTCCGGGCCTCTAGATGGCTACACCTTC CASSQVTGRSGPLDGYTF
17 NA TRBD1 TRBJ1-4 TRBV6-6 TGTGCCAGCAGTTACTGGGGACAGGGAGGGGGGAGTGAAAAACTGTTTTTT CASSYWGQGGGSEKLFF
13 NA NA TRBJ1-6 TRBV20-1 TGCAGTGCTAGAGGGCAGCTAAATTCACCCCTCCACTTT CSARGQLNSPLHF
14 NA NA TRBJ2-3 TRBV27 TGTGCCAGCAGTGTGTCCGGGGGGCTAGATACGCAGTATTTT CASSVSGGLDTQYF
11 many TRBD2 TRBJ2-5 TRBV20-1 TGCAGTGCTTACAAAAGCGGGAGGCAGTACTTC CSAYKSGRQYF
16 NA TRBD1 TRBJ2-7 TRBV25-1 TGTGCCAGCAGTGAACCCCGGACAGGGGGCTACCACGAGCAGTACTTC CASSEPRTGGYHEQYF
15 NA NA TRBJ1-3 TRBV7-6 TGTGCCAGCAGCTCCATGGGGAGCTCTGGAAACACCATATATTTT CASSSMGSSGNTIYF
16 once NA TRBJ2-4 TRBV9 TGTGCCAGCAGCGCAGAGGGGCAGGGCGCCAAAACCATTCAGTACTTC CASSAEGQGAKTIQYF
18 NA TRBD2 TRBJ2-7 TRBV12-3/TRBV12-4 TGTGCCAGCAGGCCATCCCTCCAAGCGGGAGTCGGCTACAATGAGCAGTACTTC CASRPSLQAGVGYNEQYF
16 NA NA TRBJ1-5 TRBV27 TGTGCCAGCAGTCCCTTAATCGCCTCGAGTAGTCAGCCCCAGCATTTT CASSPLIASSSQPQHF
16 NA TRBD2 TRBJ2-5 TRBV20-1 TGCAGTGCTAGGACTAGCGGGAGGGCCGTCCAAGAGACCCAGTACTTC CSARTSGRAVQETQYF
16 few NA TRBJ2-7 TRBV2 TGTGCCAGCAACTCCCCCGAGGGACAAAGGACCTACGAGCAGTACTTC CASNSPEGQRTYEQYF
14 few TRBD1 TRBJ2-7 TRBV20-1 TGCAGTGCCGAACTTCGGGACAGAGCCCACGAGCAGTACTTC CSAELRDRAHEQYF
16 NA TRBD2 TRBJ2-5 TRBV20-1 TGCAGTCCCTTGGCTAGCGGGGGCAGAGCTGCGGAGACCCAGTACTTC CSPLASGGRAAETQYF